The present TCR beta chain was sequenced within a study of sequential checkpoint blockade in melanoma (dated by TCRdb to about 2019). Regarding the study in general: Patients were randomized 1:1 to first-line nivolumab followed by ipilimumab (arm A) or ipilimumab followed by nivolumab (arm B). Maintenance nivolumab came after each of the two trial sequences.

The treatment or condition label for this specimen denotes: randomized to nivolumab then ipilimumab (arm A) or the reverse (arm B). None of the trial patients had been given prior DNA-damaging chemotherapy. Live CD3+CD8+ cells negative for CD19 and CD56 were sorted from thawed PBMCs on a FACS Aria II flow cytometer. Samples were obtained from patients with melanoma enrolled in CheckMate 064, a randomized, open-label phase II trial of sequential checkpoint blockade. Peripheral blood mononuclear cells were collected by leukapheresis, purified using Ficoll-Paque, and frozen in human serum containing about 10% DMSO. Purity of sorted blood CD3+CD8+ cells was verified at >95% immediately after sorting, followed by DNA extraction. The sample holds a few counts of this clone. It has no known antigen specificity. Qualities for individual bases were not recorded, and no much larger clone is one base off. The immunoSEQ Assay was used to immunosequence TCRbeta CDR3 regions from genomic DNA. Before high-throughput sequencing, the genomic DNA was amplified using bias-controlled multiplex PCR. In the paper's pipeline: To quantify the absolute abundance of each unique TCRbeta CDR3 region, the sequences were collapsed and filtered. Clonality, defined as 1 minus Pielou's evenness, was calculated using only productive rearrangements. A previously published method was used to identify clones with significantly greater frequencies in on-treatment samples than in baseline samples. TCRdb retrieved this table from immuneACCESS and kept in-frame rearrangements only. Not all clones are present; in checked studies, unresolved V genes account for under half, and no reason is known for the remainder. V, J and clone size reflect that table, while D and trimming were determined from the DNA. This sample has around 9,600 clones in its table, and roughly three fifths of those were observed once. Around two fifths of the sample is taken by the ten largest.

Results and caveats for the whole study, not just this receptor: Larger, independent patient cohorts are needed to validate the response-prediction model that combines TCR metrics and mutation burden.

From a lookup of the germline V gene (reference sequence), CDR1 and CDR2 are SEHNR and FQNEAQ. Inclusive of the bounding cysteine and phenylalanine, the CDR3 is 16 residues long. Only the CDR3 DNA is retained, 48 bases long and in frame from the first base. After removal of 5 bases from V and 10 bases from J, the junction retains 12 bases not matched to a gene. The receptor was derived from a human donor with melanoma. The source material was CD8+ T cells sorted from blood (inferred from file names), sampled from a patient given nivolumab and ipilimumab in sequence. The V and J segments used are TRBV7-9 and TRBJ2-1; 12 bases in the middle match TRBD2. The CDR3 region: CASSPDSSGGAREQFF. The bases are TGTGCCAGCAGCCCGGACTCTAGCGGGGGGGCCAGGGAGCAGTTCTTC.